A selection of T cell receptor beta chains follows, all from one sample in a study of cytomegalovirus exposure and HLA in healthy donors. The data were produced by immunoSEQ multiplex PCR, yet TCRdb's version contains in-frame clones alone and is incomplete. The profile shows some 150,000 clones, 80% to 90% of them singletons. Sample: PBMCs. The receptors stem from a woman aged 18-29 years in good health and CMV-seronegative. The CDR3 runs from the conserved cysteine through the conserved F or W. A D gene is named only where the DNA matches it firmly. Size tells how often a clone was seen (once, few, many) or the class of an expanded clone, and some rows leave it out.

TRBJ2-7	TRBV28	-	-	CASSLGWVASSYEQYF	TGTGCCAGCAGCCTGGGATGGGTAGCGAGCTCCTACGAGCAGTACTTC
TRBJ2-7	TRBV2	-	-	CASSGGQGIYEQYF	TGTGCCAGCAGTGGGGGGCAGGGGATCTACGAGCAGTACTTC
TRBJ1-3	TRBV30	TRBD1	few	CAWSLGQLNTIYF	TGTGCCTGGAGTTTGGGACAGCTAAACACCATATATTTT
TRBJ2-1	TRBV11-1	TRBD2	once	CASSFLAGVYNEQFF	TGTGCCAGCAGCTTCCTAGCGGGGGTCTACAATGAGCAGTTCTTC
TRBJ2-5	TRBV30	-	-	CAWNNKLTGRRETQYF	TGTGCCTGGAATAACAAACTGACGGGTCGTAGGGAGACCCAGTACTTC
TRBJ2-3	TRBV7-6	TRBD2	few	CASSPNPASGRKWDTQYF	TGTGCCAGCAGCCCCAACCCGGCTAGCGGGAGAAAGTGGGATACGCAGTATTTT
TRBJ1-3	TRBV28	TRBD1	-	CASRSDRGSAGNTIYF	TGTGCCAGCAGGTCGGACAGGGGGTCGGCTGGAAACACCATATATTTT
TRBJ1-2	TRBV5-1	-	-	CASSFGGVDGYTF	TGCGCCAGCAGCTTTGGGGGCGTGGATGGCTACACCTTC
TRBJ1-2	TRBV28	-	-	CASSLPQDYGYTF	TGTGCCAGCAGTTTACCCCAGGACTATGGCTACACCTTC
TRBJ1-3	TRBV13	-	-	CASSPTGRPGNTIYF	TGTGCCAGCAGTCCTACAGGGAGACCTGGAAACACCATATATTTT
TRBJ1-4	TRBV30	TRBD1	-	CAWMGQEGGGEKLFF	TGTGCCTGGATGGGACAGGAAGGGGGGGGAGAAAAACTGTTTTTT
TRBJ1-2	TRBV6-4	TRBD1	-	CASSEVRGQVYGYTF	TGTGCCAGCAGTGAGGTCAGGGGACAGGTCTATGGCTACACCTTC
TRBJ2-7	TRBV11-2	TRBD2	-	CASSRNSGRAYEQYF	TGTGCCAGCAGCAGAAATAGCGGGAGGGCCTACGAGCAGTACTTC
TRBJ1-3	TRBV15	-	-	CATSREGTLRNTIYF	TGTGCCACCAGCAGAGAGGGGACACTAAGAAACACCATATATTTT
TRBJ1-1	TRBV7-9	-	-	CASSQVGAPTEAFF	TGTGCCAGCAGCCAGGTGGGGGCGCCCACTGAAGCTTTCTTT